A selection of T cell receptor beta chains follows, all from one sample in a study of blood T cell repertoires in COVID-19. Profiling relied on immunoSEQ multiplex PCR, and the TCRdb table lists in-frame clones only, not all of them. Among some 270,000 clones, 80% to 90% were seen once, and the ten largest hold about 10%. Sequencing used peripheral blood. All receptors come from a woman aged 70-85 years with acute or convalescent COVID-19. CDR3s include the opening cysteine and the closing phenylalanine or tryptophan. A D gene is named only where the DNA matches it firmly. Clone size is shown for a subset of rows, as once, few, many or a class of expanded clone.

J gene | V gene | D gene | clone size | CDR3 length | CDR3 protein | CDR3 DNA
TRBJ2-4 | TRBV5-1 | - | - | 14 | CASSLLTGENIQYF | TGCGCCAGCAGCTTGTTGACAGGAGAAAACATTCAGTACTTC
TRBJ2-7 | TRBV15 | - | - | 16 | CATRSWADSDYGEQYF | TGTGCCACCAGATCCTGGGCCGATTCAGATTACGGCGAGCAGTACTTC
TRBJ2-3 | TRBV30 | - | few | 11 | CAWSPLDTQYF | TGTGCCTGGAGTCCATTGGATACGCAGTATTTT
TRBJ2-3 | TRBV5-1 | TRBD2 | - | 15 | CASSFTSGGGDTQYF | TGCGCCAGCAGCTTCACTAGCGGGGGAGGCGATACGCAGTATTTT
TRBJ2-5 | TRBV5-1 | - | - | 13 | CASSLEGGGTQYF | TGCGCCAGCAGCTTGGAAGGGGGGGGGACCCAGTACTTC
TRBJ1-5 | TRBV24-1 | - | - | 16 | CATSDNGRQDNQPQHF | TGTGCCACCAGTGATAACGGCAGACAAGATAATCAGCCCCAGCATTTT
TRBJ1-2 | TRBV3-1/TRBV3-2 | TRBD1 | few | 16 | CASSRGTVGMGYGYTF | TGTGCCAGCAGCCGCGGGACAGTGGGCATGGGCTATGGCTACACCTTC
TRBJ2-1 | TRBV4-1 | TRBD1 | - | 18 | CASSHFQIFDRGSNEQFF | TGCGCCAGCAGCCACTTCCAGATATTCGACAGGGGCTCCAATGAGCAGTTCTTC
TRBJ1-1 | TRBV5-1 | TRBD1 | - | 17 | CASSLTGGVGLNTEAFF | TGCGCCAGCAGCTTGACAGGGGGCGTGGGATTGAACACTGAAGCTTTCTTT
TRBJ2-7 | TRBV10-1 | - | - | 14 | CASSESPGSAEQYF | TGCGCCAGCAGTGAGTCGCCGGGGTCGGCCGAGCAGTACTTC
TRBJ1-4 | TRBV29-1 | - | - | 12 | CSVGQNNEKLFF | TGCAGCGTTGGGCAGAATAATGAAAAACTGTTTTTT
TRBJ2-3 | TRBV7-9 | - | - | 16 | CASSFPLGRGVDTQYF | TGTGCCAGCAGCTTTCCTCTGGGCAGGGGGGTAGATACGCAGTATTTT
TRBJ1-2 | TRBV15 | - | - | 15 | CATSRGVDRTYGYTF | TGTGCCACCAGCAGAGGGGTTGACAGGACGTATGGCTACACCTTC
TRBJ2-2 | TRBV6-5 | - | - | 11 | CASSNTGELFF | TGTGCCAGCTCTAACACCGGGGAGCTGTTTTTT
TRBJ1-1 | TRBV19 | - | few | 15 | CASSIRTPGYPEAFF | TGTGCCAGTAGTATCCGGACCCCGGGGTACCCTGAAGCTTTCTTT
TRBJ2-6 | TRBV6-5 | - | - | 15 | CASKPANSGANVLTF | TGTGCCAGCAAGCCCGCCAACTCTGGGGCCAACGTCCTGACTTTC
TRBJ2-3 | TRBV11-3 | - | - | 16 | CASSLSAGISTDTQYF | TGTGCCAGCAGCTTATCTGCAGGGATTAGCACAGATACGCAGTATTTT
TRBJ1-3 | TRBV21-1 | - | - | 16 | CASSPQGVRTGNTIYF | TGTGCCAGCAGCCCTCAAGGGGTTAGGACTGGAAACACCATATATTTT
TRBJ2-7 | TRBV11-2 | - | - | 13 | CASSSLGGYEQYF | TGTGCCAGCAGCTCCCTGGGGGGCTACGAGCAGTACTTC
TRBJ1-2 | TRBV12-3/TRBV12-4 | - | - | 13 | CASSLDRRYGYTF | TGTGCCAGCAGTTTAGACAGGCGATATGGCTACACCTTC
TRBJ1-1 | TRBV6-6 | TRBD1 | - | 13 | CASSQTGAAGAFF | TGTGCCAGCAGTCAGACAGGGGCCGCGGGAGCTTTCTTT
TRBJ2-5 | TRBV3-1/TRBV3-2 | - | - | 13 | CASSQAQVGTQYF | TGTGCCAGCAGCCAAGCACAGGTTGGGACCCAGTACTTC
TRBJ1-6 | TRBV7-6 | TRBD1 | once | 17 | CASSRREPGQGYSPLHF | TGTGCCAGCAGCCGGAGAGAGCCGGGACAGGGGTATTCACCCCTCCACTTT
TRBJ1-2 | TRBV7-8 | TRBD1 | - | 14 | CASSLTGQAHGYTF | TGTGCCAGCAGCCTAACGGGACAGGCACATGGCTACACCTTC
TRBJ2-1 | TRBV3-1/TRBV3-2 | TRBD2 | - | 14 | CASSQSGGYNEQFF | TGTGCCAGCAGCCAGTCCGGGGGGTACAATGAGCAGTTCTTC
TRBJ1-2 | TRBV5-4 | TRBD1 | - | 14 | CASSLRTGLRGYTF | TGTGCCAGCAGCTTGAGGACAGGGCTTAGAGGCTACACCTTC
TRBJ1-2 | TRBV28 | - | - | 17 | CASSWGRAYFRGYGYTF | TGTGCCAGCAGTTGGGGTAGGGCCTACTTTAGGGGGTATGGCTACACCTTC
TRBJ2-1 | TRBV7-2 | - | - | 18 | CASSLNFGWVTDYNEQFF | TGTGCCAGCAGTCTTAATTTCGGGTGGGTGACAGATTACAATGAGCAGTTCTTC
TRBJ2-3 | TRBV7-3 | TRBD2 | few | 15 | CASSPYSGGTDTQYF | TGTGCCAGCAGCCCCTATAGCGGGGGAACAGATACGCAGTATTTT
TRBJ1-6 | TRBV5-6 | - | - | 15 | CASSLEDRANSPLHF | TGTGCCAGCAGCTTGGAGGACAGAGCAAATTCACCCCTCCACTTT
TRBJ2-1 | TRBV7-6 | TRBD2 | - | 15 | CASSPLWGGSNEQFF | TGTGCCAGCAGCCCCCTCTGGGGGGGGAGCAATGAGCAGTTCTTC
TRBJ2-3 | TRBV19 | - | - | 15 | CASGPTLSLTDTQYF | TGTGCCAGTGGTCCAACTTTGAGTCTCACAGATACGCAGTATTTT
TRBJ2-7 | TRBV7-2 | - | - | 14 | CASSLNGGPYEQYF | TGTGCCAGCAGCTTAAATGGCGGCCCCTACGAGCAGTACTTC
TRBJ1-1 | TRBV7-6 | - | - | 13 | CASSFGEDTEAFF | TGTGCCAGCAGCTTCGGTGAGGACACTGAAGCTTTCTTT
TRBJ2-3 | TRBV2 | - | - | 12 | CASTRGTDTQYF | TGTGCCAGCACTCGGGGGACAGATACGCAGTATTTT
TRBJ1-6 | TRBV6-5 | TRBD1 | - | 15 | CASSPRQGLNSPLHF | TGTGCCAGCAGTCCCCGACAGGGTCTAAATTCACCCCTCCACTTT
TRBJ2-3 | TRBV3-1/TRBV3-2 | - | - | 13 | CAIGGGAGDTQYF | TGTGCCATCGGAGGGGGGGCCGGAGATACGCAGTATTTT
TRBJ1-5 | TRBV6-1 | TRBD1 | once | 15 | CASSEYGQVRQPQHF | TGTGCCAGCAGTGAATACGGACAGGTCCGTCAGCCCCAGCATTTT
TRBJ2-3 | TRBV2 | TRBD2 | few | 13 | CAGDSGGTDTQYF | TGTGCCGGGGATAGCGGGGGCACAGATACGCAGTATTTT
TRBJ1-6 | TRBV11-2 | TRBD1 | - | 13 | CASSLSKGAPLHF | TGTGCCAGCAGCCTTTCGAAGGGGGCCCCCCTCCACTTT
TRBJ1-1 | TRBV7-2 | - | - | 13 | CASSLRSDSGAFF | TGTGCCAGCAGCTTAAGAAGTGACTCTGGAGCTTTCTTT
TRBJ2-2 | TRBV30 | TRBD2 | - | 14 | CAWREGLAAGELFF | TGTGCCTGGAGGGAGGGACTAGCGGCCGGGGAGCTGTTTTTT
TRBJ2-3 | TRBV3-1/TRBV3-2 | TRBD2 | - | 16 | CASSHWRGANTDTQYF | TGTGCCAGCAGCCACTGGCGGGGGGCCAACACAGATACGCAGTATTTT
TRBJ1-4 | TRBV6-5 | TRBD1 | few | 15 | CASSTTGTVNEKLFF | TGTGCCAGCAGCACAACCGGGACAGTAAATGAAAAACTGTTTTTT
TRBJ2-1 | TRBV19 | TRBD2 | - | 18 | CASSPYNPGGGVHNEQFF | TGTGCCAGTAGTCCATACAACCCCGGTGGGGGGGTACACAATGAGCAGTTCTTC
TRBJ2-1 | TRBV9 | - | - | 14 | CASSVTGRGNEQFF | TGTGCCAGCAGCGTAACAGGGAGGGGAAATGAGCAGTTCTTC
TRBJ1-6 | TRBV5-1 | - | - | 14 | CASSLAGDNSPLHF | TGCGCCAGCAGCTTGGCAGGGGACAATTCACCCCTCCACTTT
TRBJ1-2 | TRBV27 | TRBD1 | - | 14 | CASSLGQGGYGYTF | TGTGCCAGCAGTCTCGGACAGGGTGGCTATGGCTACACCTTC
TRBJ2-4 | TRBV10-1 | TRBD1 | - | 15 | CASSESRTGRSIQYF | TGCGCCAGCAGCGAGAGCCGGACAGGGCGGAGCATTCAGTACTTC
TRBJ2-6 | TRBV6-5 | TRBD1 | once | 15 | CASSSTGGGFNVLTF | TGTGCCAGCAGTTCGACAGGGGGGGGATTCAACGTCCTGACTTTC
TRBJ2-1 | TRBV27 | TRBD2 | - | 15 | CASSFQAGARNEQFF | TGTGCCAGCAGTTTCCAAGCGGGGGCCCGCAATGAGCAGTTCTTC
TRBJ2-3 | TRBV3-1/TRBV3-2 | - | many | 14 | CASSQASITDTQYF | TGTGCCAGCAGCCAAGCTAGCATCACAGATACGCAGTATTTT
TRBJ2-6 | TRBV5-1 | - | - | 16 | CASSAATGPGANVLTF | TGCGCCAGCAGCGCCGCCACAGGTCCTGGGGCCAACGTCCTGACTTTC
TRBJ1-3 | TRBV6-6 | - | - | 14 | CASTNRYSGNTIYF | TGTGCCAGCACTAACCGTTACTCTGGAAACACCATATATTTT
TRBJ2-5 | TRBV2 | TRBD2 | - | 17 | CASRTGTSGGRRETQYF | TGTGCCAGCAGAACCGGGACTAGCGGGGGGAGAAGAGAGACCCAGTACTTC